This section outlines one TCR beta chain sequence together with its context. Antigen specificity is unknown. This sample was included in a study of cytomegalovirus exposure and HLA in healthy donors. Study-level findings and limits: An apparent linkage of common viral pathogens to several of the most significant clusters emerged in a later analysis.

CDR3 size: 14 residues. Germline CDR1 is LNHDA and CDR2 is SQIVND (reference sequence). V lost 7 bases and J 5 bases, leaving 17 bases between the germline ends. Primers: 60 Vbeta forward and 13 Jbeta reverse. Method: immunoSEQ multiplex PCR; TCRdb's copy keeps in-frame clones and lacks some. The sample has under 250,000 clones, 78% seen once. This clonotype originated in a boy aged 10-17 years in good health and CMV-seronegative. The sequenced sample consisted of PBMCs. The rearrangement joins TRBV19 to TRBJ2-5; D perhaps matches TRBD2 (5 bases). The CDR3 coding sequence is TGTGCCAGTAACCCCAGCAGAGGGATGGAGACCCAGTACTTC. This sequence encodes CASNPSRGMETQYF. The whole variable domain, filled in from reference TRBV19 and TRBJ2-5, reads DGGITQSPKYLFRKEGQNVTLSCEQNLNHDAMYWYRQDPGQGLRLIYYSQIVNDFQKGDIAEGYSVSREKKESFPLTVTSAQKNPTAFYLCASNPSRGMETQYFGPGTRLLVL.